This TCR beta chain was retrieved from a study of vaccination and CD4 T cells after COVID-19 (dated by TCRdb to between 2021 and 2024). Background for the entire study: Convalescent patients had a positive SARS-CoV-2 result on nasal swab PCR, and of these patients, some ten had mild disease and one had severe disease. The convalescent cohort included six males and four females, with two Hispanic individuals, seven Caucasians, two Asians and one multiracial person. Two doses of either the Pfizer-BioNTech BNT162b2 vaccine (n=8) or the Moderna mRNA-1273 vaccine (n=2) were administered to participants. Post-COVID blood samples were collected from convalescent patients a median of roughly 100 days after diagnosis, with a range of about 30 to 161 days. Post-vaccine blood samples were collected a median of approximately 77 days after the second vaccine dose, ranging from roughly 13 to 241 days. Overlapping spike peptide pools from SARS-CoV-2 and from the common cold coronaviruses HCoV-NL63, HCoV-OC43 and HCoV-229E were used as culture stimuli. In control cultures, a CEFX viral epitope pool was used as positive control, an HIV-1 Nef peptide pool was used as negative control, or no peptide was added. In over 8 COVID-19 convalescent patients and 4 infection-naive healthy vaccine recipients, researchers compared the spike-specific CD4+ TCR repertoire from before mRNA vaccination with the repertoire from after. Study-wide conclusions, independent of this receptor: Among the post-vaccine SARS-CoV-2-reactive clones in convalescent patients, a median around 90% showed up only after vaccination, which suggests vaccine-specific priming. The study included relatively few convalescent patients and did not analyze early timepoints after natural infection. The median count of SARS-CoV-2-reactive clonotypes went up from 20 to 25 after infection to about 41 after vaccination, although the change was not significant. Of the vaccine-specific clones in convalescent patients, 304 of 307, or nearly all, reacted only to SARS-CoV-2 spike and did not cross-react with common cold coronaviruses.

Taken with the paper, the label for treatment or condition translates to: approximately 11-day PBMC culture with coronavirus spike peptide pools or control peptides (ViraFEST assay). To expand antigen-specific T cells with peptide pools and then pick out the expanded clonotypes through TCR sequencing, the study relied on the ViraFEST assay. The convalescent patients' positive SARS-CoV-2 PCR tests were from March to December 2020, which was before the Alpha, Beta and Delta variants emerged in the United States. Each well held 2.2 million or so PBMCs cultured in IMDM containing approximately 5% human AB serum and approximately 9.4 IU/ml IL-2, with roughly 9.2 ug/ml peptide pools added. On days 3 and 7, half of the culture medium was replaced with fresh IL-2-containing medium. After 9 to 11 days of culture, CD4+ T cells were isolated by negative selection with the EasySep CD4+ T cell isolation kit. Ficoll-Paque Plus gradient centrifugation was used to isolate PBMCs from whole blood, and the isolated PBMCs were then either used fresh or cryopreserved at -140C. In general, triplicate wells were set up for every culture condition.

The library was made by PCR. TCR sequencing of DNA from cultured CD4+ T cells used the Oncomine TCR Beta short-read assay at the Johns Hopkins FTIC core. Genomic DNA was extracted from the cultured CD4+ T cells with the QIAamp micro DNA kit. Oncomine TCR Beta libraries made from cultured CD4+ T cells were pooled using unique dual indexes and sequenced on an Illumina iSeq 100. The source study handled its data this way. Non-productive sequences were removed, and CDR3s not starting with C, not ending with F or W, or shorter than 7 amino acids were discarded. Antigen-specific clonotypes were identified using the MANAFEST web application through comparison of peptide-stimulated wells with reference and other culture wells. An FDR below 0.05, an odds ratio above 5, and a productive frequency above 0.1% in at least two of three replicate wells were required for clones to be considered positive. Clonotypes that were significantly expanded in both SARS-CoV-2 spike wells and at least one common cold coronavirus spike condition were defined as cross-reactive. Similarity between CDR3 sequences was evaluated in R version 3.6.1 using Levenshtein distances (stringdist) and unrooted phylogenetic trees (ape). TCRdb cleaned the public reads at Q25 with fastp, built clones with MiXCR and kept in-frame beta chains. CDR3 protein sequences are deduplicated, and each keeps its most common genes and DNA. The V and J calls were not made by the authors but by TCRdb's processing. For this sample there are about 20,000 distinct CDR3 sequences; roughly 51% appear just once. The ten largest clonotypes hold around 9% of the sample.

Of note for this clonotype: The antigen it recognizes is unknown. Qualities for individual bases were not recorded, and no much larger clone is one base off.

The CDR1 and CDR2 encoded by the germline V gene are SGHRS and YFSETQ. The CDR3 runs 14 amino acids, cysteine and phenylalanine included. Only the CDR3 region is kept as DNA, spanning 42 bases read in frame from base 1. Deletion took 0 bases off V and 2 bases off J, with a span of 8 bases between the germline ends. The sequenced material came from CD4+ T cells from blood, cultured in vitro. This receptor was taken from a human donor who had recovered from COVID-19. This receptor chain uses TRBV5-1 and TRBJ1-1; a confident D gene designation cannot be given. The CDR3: CASSLDPRNTEAFF. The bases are TGCGCCAGCAGCTTGGACCCCCGAAACACTGAAGCTTTCTTT.